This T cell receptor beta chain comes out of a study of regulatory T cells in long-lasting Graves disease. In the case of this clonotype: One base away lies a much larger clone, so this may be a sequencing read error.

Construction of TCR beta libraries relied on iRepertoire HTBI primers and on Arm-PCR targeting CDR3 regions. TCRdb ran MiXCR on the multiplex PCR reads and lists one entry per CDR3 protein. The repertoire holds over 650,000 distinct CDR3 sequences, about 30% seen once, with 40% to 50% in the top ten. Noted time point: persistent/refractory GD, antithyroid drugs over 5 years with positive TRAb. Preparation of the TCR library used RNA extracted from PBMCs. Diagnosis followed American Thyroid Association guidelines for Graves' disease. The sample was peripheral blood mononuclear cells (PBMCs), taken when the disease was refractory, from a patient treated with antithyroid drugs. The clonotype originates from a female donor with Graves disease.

The DNA of the CDR3 is TGTGCCAGCAATGAAAGGATCGGGGGACAGGGCGAGCAGTACTTC. Translated, it gives CASNERIGGQGEQYF. The rearrangement uses TRBV6-1 and TRBJ2-7, with 9 bases lining up with TRBD1. CDR3 length: 15 residues. Germline V gene sequence: CDR1 MNHNS, CDR2 SASEGT.